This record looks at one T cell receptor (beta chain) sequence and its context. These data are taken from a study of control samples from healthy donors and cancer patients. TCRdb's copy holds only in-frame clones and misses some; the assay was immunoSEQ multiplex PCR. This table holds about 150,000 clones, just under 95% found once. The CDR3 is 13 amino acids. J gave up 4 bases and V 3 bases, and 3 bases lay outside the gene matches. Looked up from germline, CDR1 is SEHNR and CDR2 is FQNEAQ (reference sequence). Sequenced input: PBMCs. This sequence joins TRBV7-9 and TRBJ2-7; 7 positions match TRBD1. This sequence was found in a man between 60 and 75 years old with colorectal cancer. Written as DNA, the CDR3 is TGTGCCAGCAGCTTCCCGGGACAGTACGAGCAGTACTTC. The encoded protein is CASSFPGQYEQYF. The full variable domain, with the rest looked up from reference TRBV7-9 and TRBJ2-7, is DTGVSQNPRHKITKRGQNVTFRCDPISEHNRLYWYRQTLGQGPEFLTYFQNEAQLEKSRLLSDRFSAERPKGSFSTLEIQRTEQGDSAMYLCASSFPGQYEQYFGPGTRLTVT.